This is a list of T cell receptor beta chains from one sample in a study of blood T cell repertoires in COVID-19. Measured with immunoSEQ multiplex PCR; TCRdb has only the in-frame clones, and not every one. The sample includes hundreds of thousands of clones, 75% to 90% of them seen just once. Source material: PBMCs or T cells enriched from blood (not recorded which). These TCRs come from a young man who had recovered from COVID-19. CDR3s include the opening cysteine and the closing phenylalanine or tryptophan. A D gene is named only where the DNA matches it firmly. Rows give clone size only sometimes, using once, few, many, or a class for an expanded clone.

clone size,V gene,D gene,J gene,CDR3 protein,CDR3 DNA
-,TRBV2,-,TRBJ1-5,CASSEYINQPQHF,TGTGCCAGCAGTGAGTATATCAATCAGCCCCAGCATTTT
-,TRBV10-1,-,TRBJ2-3,CASSGGGRFGTDTQYF,TGCGCCAGCTCCGGTGGAGGGAGGTTTGGGACAGATACGCAGTATTTT
-,TRBV19,-,TRBJ2-2,CASSGGTANTGELFF,TGTGCCAGTAGTGGGGGGACAGCGAACACCGGGGAGCTGTTTTTT
-,TRBV9,-,TRBJ1-1,CASSATWAGSPRMNTEAFF,TGTGCCAGCAGCGCTACCTGGGCGGGGTCGCCTCGAATGAACACTGAAGCTTTCTTT
-,TRBV24-1,TRBD2,TRBJ2-3,CATSDLGGELTDTQYF,TGTGCCACCAGTGATTTGGGGGGGGAGTTGACAGATACGCAGTATTTT
-,TRBV19,TRBD1,TRBJ2-2,CASSRDRYALNTGELFF,TGTGCCAGTAGTAGGGACAGATACGCCCTGAACACCGGGGAGCTGTTTTTT
-,TRBV10-3,-,TRBJ2-1,CAITPRGGTNEQFF,TGTGCCATCACCCCAAGGGGGGGGACTAATGAGCAGTTCTTC
-,TRBV9,TRBD2,TRBJ2-1,CASSPRTRGNEQFF,TGTGCCAGCAGCCCGCGGACTAGAGGCAATGAGCAGTTCTTC
-,TRBV29-1,-,TRBJ1-1,CSVRENTEAFF,TGCAGCGTTCGGGAGAACACTGAAGCTTTCTTT
-,TRBV5-4,TRBD1,TRBJ1-2,CASSLIGGTGGYTF,TGTGCCAGCAGCTTAATAGGCGGGACAGGAGGCTACACCTTC
few,TRBV6-1,-,TRBJ1-1,CASSERGVNTEAFF,TGTGCCAGCAGTGAGAGAGGAGTGAACACTGAAGCTTTCTTT
-,TRBV10-1,TRBD1,TRBJ2-7,CASSGQGTEQYF,TGCGCCAGCAGTGGACAGGGGACCGAGCAGTACTTC
-,TRBV7-9,-,TRBJ1-6,CASSLPSTDSSPLHF,TGTGCCAGCAGCTTACCCTCGACAGATAGTTCACCCCTCCACTTT
-,TRBV30,TRBD1,TRBJ1-4,CAWSKRTGGFTNEKLFF,TGTGCCTGGAGTAAGAGGACAGGGGGCTTCACTAATGAAAAACTGTTTTTT
-,TRBV28,-,TRBJ2-3,CASGRITDTQYF,TGTGCCAGCGGCAGGATCACAGATACGCAGTATTTT
-,TRBV7-9,-,TRBJ2-7,CASSNQGYEQYF,TGTGCCAGCAGCAACCAGGGCTACGAGCAGTACTTC
-,TRBV13,TRBD2,TRBJ2-1,CASSSGLAGSWEQFF,TGTGCCAGCAGCTCGGGGCTAGCGGGAAGTTGGGAGCAGTTCTTC
-,TRBV19,-,TRBJ2-5,CASSIAGSQETQYF,TGTGCCAGTAGTATAGCAGGGTCCCAAGAGACCCAGTACTTC
-,TRBV6-2/TRBV6-3,-,TRBJ2-7,CASSYGAVFYEQYF,TGTGCCAGCAGTTATGGGGCAGTATTCTACGAGCAGTACTTC
-,TRBV18,-,TRBJ2-7,CASSAEGSQHTSYEQYF,TGTGCCAGCTCTGCGGAGGGGTCGCAACATACTTCCTACGAGCAGTACTTC